Listed below are T cell receptor beta chains from one sample, sequenced in a study of shared clonotypes between healthy human individuals. Assay: immunoSEQ multiplex PCR; the TCRdb copy retains only in-frame clones and omits some. In the table there are 1,400,000 or so clones, approximately 98.5% of which are singletons. The material sequenced was naive CD4+ T cells sorted from blood. Every receptor here comes from a man aged 25-45 years in good health. The CDR3 runs from the conserved cysteine through the conserved F or W.

>TRBV7-8|TRBJ2-3
CASSLRRRETDTQYF
>TRBV28|TRBJ1-1
CASSPRQGMNTEAFF
>TRBV9|TRBJ2-1
CASSLGASGRLHNEQFF
>TRBV19|TRBJ1-4
CASHSYGTPNEKLFF
>TRBV6-1|TRBJ2-1
CASSEVLGRDEQFF
>TRBV25-1|TRBJ2-7
CASVTSGSIHEQYF
>TRBV9|TRBJ2-7
CASSVGAVSRGEQYF
>TRBV21-1|TRBJ2-3
CASSKEGLAPSTDTQYF
>TRBV5-4|TRBJ1-4
CASSRQGGNNEKLFF
>TRBV28|TRBJ1-4
CASSLVGPNEKLFF
>TRBV5-6|TRBJ2-7
CASSSRWELAGKYEQYF
>TRBV27|TRBJ2-7
CASVGLAGGSGEQYF
>TRBV11-2|TRBJ2-7
CASSLVVRTASHAYEQYF
>TRBV9|TRBJ2-1
CASSAELLGYNEQFF
>TRBV6-6|TRBJ2-2
CASSYGGQGPGELFF
>TRBV27|TRBJ1-2
CASSPRQFYGYTF
>TRBV29-1|TRBJ2-1
CSVVVAGGQFF
>TRBV27|TRBJ2-5
CASSLRRGETQYF
>TRBV19|TRBJ2-1
CASSITGGTYNEQFF
>TRBV9|TRBJ2-7
CASSVEGGSSYEQYF
>TRBV10-3|TRBJ2-2
CAISVMGGLAANTGELFF
>TRBV15|TRBJ1-1
CATSRDPQVNTEAFF
>TRBV4-1|TRBJ1-5
CASSQVYGGLGNQPQHF
>TRBV6-6|TRBJ2-7
CASRPQAGGYEQYF
>TRBV9|TRBJ1-1
CASSVHGTPNTEAFF
>TRBV5-4|TRBJ2-2
CASSAQGKVPGELFF
>TRBV27|TRBJ2-3
CASTHSTGRAQIDTQYF
>TRBV5-4|TRBJ2-3
CASSFVASGTGTDTQYF
>TRBV5-1|TRBJ1-3
CASSFDLSGNTIYF
>TRBV10-2|TRBJ2-1
CASSAVGGQEQFF
>TRBV5-8|TRBJ1-2
CASSLGDRRLYGYTF
>TRBV21-1|TRBJ1-4
CASSKLHRGETNEKLFF
>TRBV5-1|TRBJ2-7
CASSSAGAGDEQYF
>TRBV5-1|TRBJ2-7
CASSGGLLREGYEQYF
>TRBV4-1|TRBJ2-3
CASSQPQRHPLAYF
>TRBV5-4|TRBJ1-2
CASSPEALPKYRDLVGYTF
>TRBV4-1|TRBJ1-2
CASSPLWVEANYGYTF